This passage covers 16 T cell receptor beta chains from one sample sequenced in a study of cytomegalovirus exposure and HLA in healthy donors. Clones were sequenced by immunoSEQ multiplex PCR, and TCRdb holds only the in-frame ones, with some missing. This table holds about 200,000 clones, roughly 84% found once. Sequencing was done on a sample of PBMCs. The receptors here all came from a woman younger than 30 in good health and CMV-seropositive.

This clone has a handful of counts. This chain links TRBV7-8 with TRBJ1-1, with 10 bases that match TRBD1. The CDR3 is made up of 15 amino acids. The V segment lost 5 bases and the J segment 4 bases; nucleotides outside the gene matches: 7. The V gene's germline CDR1 is SGHVS and CDR2 FQNEAQ. In DNA, the CDR3 is TGTGCCAGCAGCCCTCTGACAGGGGGCGGCACTGAAGCTTTCTTT. It translates to CASSPLTGGGTEAFF.

V and J are TRBV5-4 and TRBJ1-3; tentatively, D is TRBD1 (6 bases). The CDR3 runs to 18 residues. V was cut by 5 bases and J by 1 base, with 22 bases left in between. In germline, CDR1 is SGHNT, CDR2 YYREEE (reference sequence). CDR3 amino acids: CASSRVGARGKSGNTIYF. The CDR3 nucleotides read TGTGCCAGCAGTCGCGTGGGGGCGCGGGGGAAATCTGGAAACACCATATATTTT.

The chain recombines TRBV7-9 with TRBJ1-3, with unresolved D. CDR1 is SEHNR and CDR2 is FQNEAQ in the germline V gene (reference sequence). The CDR3 length is 15 residues. Trimming stripped 5 bases from V and 4 bases from J, with 15 bases between. The CDR3 sequence is CASSAYGLQGNTIYF. The CDR3, as DNA: TGTGCCAGCAGCGCCTACGGTCTCCAAGGAAACACCATATATTTT. Using reference TRBV7-9 and TRBJ1-3 for the parts outside the CDR3, the full variable domain is DTGVSQNPRHKITKRGQNVTFRCDPISEHNRLYWYRQTLGQGPEFLTYFQNEAQLEKSRLLSDRFSAERPKGSFSTLEIQRTEQGDSAMYLCASSAYGLQGNTIYFGEGSWLTVV.

The sample holds a few counts of this clone. This rearrangement joins TRBV28 to TRBJ2-1, with TRBD2 matching 8 bases. The CDR3 is 15 amino acids. CDR1 is MDHEN and CDR2 is SYDVKM in the germline V gene. Trimming cost V 7 bases and J 7 bases; bases outside gene matches: 12. CDR3 DNA: TGTGCCAGCACCCCCCCCGGGACTAGTGGTAATGAGCAGTTCTTC. This gives the protein CASTPPGTSGNEQFF.

This clone has only a few counts. The CDR3 protein is CSVAVTDTQYF. The CDR3 DNA follows: TGCAGCGTAGCGGTAACAGATACGCAGTATTTT. The rearrangement joins TRBV29-1 to TRBJ2-3, with a possible D match to TRBD2 (5 bases). Germline CDR1 SQVTM, CDR2 ANQGSEA. The CDR3 runs 11 residues. V was clipped by 6 bases and J by 3 bases, with 7 bases between them.

This clone was seen only a few times. V usage is TRBV11-2 and J usage is TRBJ2-7; 7 nucleotides match TRBD1. Germline loops: CDR1 SGHAT, CDR2 FQNNGV. The CDR3 sequence is 15 residues long. V was clipped by 5 bases and J by 7 bases; unmatched bases: 14. The CDR3 DNA reads as TGTGCCAGCAGCCTAACCGGGACAGTCCTTGGGGAGCAGTACTTC. Its protein product is CASSLTGTVLGEQYF.

CDR3 loop: CASSEPGNEQYF. The CDR3, as DNA: TGCGCCAGCAGTGAACCTGGCAACGAGCAGTACTTC. The gene calls are TRBV10-2 and TRBJ2-7; D is unclear. CDR1 is WSHSY and CDR2 is SAAADI in the germline V gene. This CDR3 spans 12 amino acids. V lost 3 bases and J lost 5, with 8 bases in between.

The J gene is TRBJ2-1, the V gene TRBV27, with 11 positions matching TRBD1. V dropped 6 bases and J dropped 4; count of bases not matched to a gene: 8. This CDR3 has 16 residues. Germline CDR1 reads MNHEY; CDR2 reads SMNVEV (reference sequence). For the CDR3, the DNA is TGTGCCAGCAGGGGGACAGGGGGGGGGATATACAATGAGCAGTTCTTC. Translated, it gives CASRGTGGGIYNEQFF.

V is TRBV6-1 and J is TRBJ2-7; D gene unclear. V was clipped by 3 bases and J by 3 bases, with 9 bases between them. This CDR3 has 13 residues. Germline CDR1 reads MNHNS; CDR2 reads SASEGT. The CDR3 nucleotides read TGTGCCAGCAGTGACACGGAGCTCTACGAGCAGTACTTC. Residues: CASSDTELYEQYF.

This chain joins TRBV7-3 and TRBJ1-1; tentative D call: TRBD1 (6 bases). CDR3 size: 14 residues. The germline V and J ends were trimmed by 5 bases and 5 bases, with 15 bases remaining between them. Germline lookup yields CDR1 SGHTA and CDR2 FQGTGA. CDR3 in DNA: TGTGCCAGCAGCCCCGGGGGGGCCGAGACTGAAGCTTTCTTT. Translation: CASSPGGAETEAFF.

The chain joins TRBV6-1 to TRBJ1-3; D not certain. The germline V and J ends were trimmed by 0 bases and 6 bases, with 9 bases remaining between them. Germline V gene sequence: CDR1 MNHNS, CDR2 SASEGT. The CDR3 extends over 14 amino acids. The CDR3 region is CASSEARGKNTIYF. Here the CDR3 DNA reads TGTGCCAGCAGTGAAGCCCGGGGTAAAAACACCATATATTTT.

This chain connects TRBV7-9 to TRBJ2-7; D may be TRBD2 (5 bases). Per the germline V gene, CDR1 is SEHNR and CDR2 is FQNEAQ (reference sequence). The CDR3 runs 15 residues. Trimming took off 1 base at V and 4 bases at J, with 14 bases between the two ends. The CDR3 DNA follows: TGTGCCAGCAGCTTAGAAAGGACTTCACGTTACGAGCAGTACTTC. Encoded protein: CASSLERTSRYEQYF. Full variable domain (missing parts from reference TRBV7-9 and TRBJ2-7): DTGVSQNPRHKITKRGQNVTFRCDPISEHNRLYWYRQTLGQGPEFLTYFQNEAQLEKSRLLSDRFSAERPKGSFSTLEIQRTEQGDSAMYLCASSLERTSRYEQYFGPGTRLTVT.

This sequence joins TRBV5-1 and TRBJ2-7; D is unresolved. V was clipped by 6 bases and J by 1 base, with 20 bases between them. The CDR3 length is 16 residues. From germline, CDR1 is SGHRS and CDR2 YFSETQ. The CDR3 protein is CASTPAYPSVSYEQYF. The CDR3 nucleotides are TGCGCCAGCACCCCCGCCTATCCCTCCGTGTCCTACGAGCAGTACTTC.

The V call is TRBV10-3, the J call TRBJ1-5; 9 bases align to TRBD1. Germline V lookup: CDR1 ENHRY, CDR2 SYGVKD. Trimming cost V 2 bases and J 1 base; bases outside gene matches: 3. This CDR3 spans 16 amino acids. CDR3 amino acids: CAISEPDRGSNQPQHF. The CDR3 DNA is TGTGCCATCAGTGAGCCGGACAGGGGCAGCAATCAGCCCCAGCATTTT.

Points on this clone: This sample includes further DNA sequences coding for the same CDR3. The V call is TRBV2, the J call TRBJ1-1, with 7 positions matching TRBD1. The CDR3 covers 15 residues. Germline CDR1 is SNHLY and CDR2 is FYNNEI. After removal of 0 bases from V and 1 base from J, the junction contained 2 bases not matched to a gene. The CDR3 region is CASSEARQGNTEAFF. As DNA, the CDR3 is TGTGCCAGCAGTGAAGCCCGACAGGGGAACACTGAAGCTTTCTTT.

This rearrangement joins TRBV27 to TRBJ2-1; 7 nucleotides line up with TRBD1. This CDR3 has 16 amino acids. Trimming removed 5 bases from V and 4 bases from J; junction bases left unmatched: 11. Germline lookup yields CDR1 MNHEY and CDR2 SMNVEV (reference sequence). Written as DNA, the CDR3 is TGTGCCAGCAGTCCTTCGACAGGGATAGGGTACAATGAGCAGTTCTTC. Translating it yields CASSPSTGIGYNEQFF.